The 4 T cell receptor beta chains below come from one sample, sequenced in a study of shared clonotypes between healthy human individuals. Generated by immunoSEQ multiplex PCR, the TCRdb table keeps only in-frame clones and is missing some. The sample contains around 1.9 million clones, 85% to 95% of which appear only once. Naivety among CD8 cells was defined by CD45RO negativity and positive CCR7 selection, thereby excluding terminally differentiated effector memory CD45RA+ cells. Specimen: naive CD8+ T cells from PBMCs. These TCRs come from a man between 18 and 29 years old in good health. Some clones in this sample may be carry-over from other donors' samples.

The CDR3 DNA reads TGTGCCAGCAGCTTAATTTTCAATGAGCAGTTCTTC. It yields the protein CASSLIFNEQFF. This chain joins TRBV7-2 and TRBJ2-1; the D is unclear. The CDR3 sequence is 12 residues long. V lost 2 bases, J lost 6 bases, and 5 bases lay in between. Germline-derived CDR1 and CDR2 are SGHTA and FQGNSA.

This CDR3 reads CASSAGTGGTYEQYF. CDR3 DNA: TGTGCCAGCAGCGCCGGGACAGGGGGTACCTACGAGCAGTACTTC. The genes are TRBV28 and TRBJ2-7; 11 nucleotides align to TRBD1. The V gene's germline CDR1 is MDHEN and CDR2 SYDVKM. Trimming removed 6 bases from V and 2 bases from J; junction bases left unmatched: 6. This CDR3 has 15 residues.

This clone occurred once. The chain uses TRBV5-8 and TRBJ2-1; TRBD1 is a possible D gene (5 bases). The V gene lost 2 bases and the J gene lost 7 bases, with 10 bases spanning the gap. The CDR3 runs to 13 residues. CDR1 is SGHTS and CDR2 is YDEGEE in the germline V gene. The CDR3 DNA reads TGTGCCAGCAGCTTAGGGGTTGGTAATGAGCAGTTCTTC. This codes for CASSLGVGNEQFF.

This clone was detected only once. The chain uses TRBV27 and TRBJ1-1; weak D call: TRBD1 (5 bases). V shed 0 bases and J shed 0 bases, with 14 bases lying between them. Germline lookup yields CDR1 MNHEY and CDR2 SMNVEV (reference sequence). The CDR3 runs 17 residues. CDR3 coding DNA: TGTGCCAGCAGTTTATCGGGGATGGCAGGGCTGAACACTGAAGCTTTCTTT. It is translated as CASSLSGMAGLNTEAFF.